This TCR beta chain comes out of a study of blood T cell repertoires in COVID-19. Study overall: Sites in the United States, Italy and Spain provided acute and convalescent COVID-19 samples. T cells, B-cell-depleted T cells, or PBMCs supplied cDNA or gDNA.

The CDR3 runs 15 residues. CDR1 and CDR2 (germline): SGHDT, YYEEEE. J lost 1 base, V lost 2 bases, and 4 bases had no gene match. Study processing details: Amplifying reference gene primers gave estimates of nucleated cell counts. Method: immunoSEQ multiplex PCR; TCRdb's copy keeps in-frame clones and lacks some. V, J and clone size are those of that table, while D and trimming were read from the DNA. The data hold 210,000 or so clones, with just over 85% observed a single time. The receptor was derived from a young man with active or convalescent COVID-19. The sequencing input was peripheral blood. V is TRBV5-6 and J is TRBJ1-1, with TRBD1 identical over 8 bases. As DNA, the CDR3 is TGTGCCAGCAGCTTCGGGGGGACAGGGAACACTGAAGCTTTCTTT. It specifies CASSFGGTGNTEAFF.